The T cell receptor (beta chain) under discussion was sequenced for a study of blood T cells in healthy people across ages. The germline V gene has CDR1 SEHNR and CDR2 FQNEAQ (reference sequence). There are 14 residues in the CDR3. Trimming removed 5 bases from V and 5 bases from J; junction bases left unmatched: 6. For the second PCR, which ran for about 6 to 12 cycles, a sample-barcoded 5' primer and a J-beta primer mix were used. TCRdb used MiXCR to reprocess the 5' RACE reads, holding one entry per CDR3 protein. The profile shows about 760,000 distinct CDR3 sequences, more than 20% of them singletons. Separately, the same data were catalogued under a study of T cells of mothers and their children. That publication notes: Some 2.7 million TCR beta reads per child versus over 9 million per mother. No T cell clones of persistent microchimeric origin were detected.

Sequencing was carried out using blood. The clonotype comes from a boy younger than 18 in good health. This chain links TRBV7-9 with TRBJ2-4; TRBD1 agrees at 7 bases. CDR3 loop: CASSPGGQENIQYF. The CDR3 coding sequence is TGTGCCAGCAGCCCGGGTGGACAGGAAAACATTCAGTACTTC.